This T cell receptor (beta chain) is drawn from a study of T cell responses to AZD1222 COVID-19 vaccine. The length of the CDR3 is 12 residues. Germline CDR1 reads SGHVS; CDR2 reads FQNEAQ. With 5 bases removed from V and 4 bases from J, the gap between germline ends came to 9 bases. To note about this clone: The antigen remains unidentified.

Repertoires were generated with immunoSEQ multiplex PCR, while TCRdb's copy carries only in-frame clones and drops some. This table has tens of thousands of clones, approximately 91% appearing once. Study-level points and caveats: Donor demographics were predominantly white British with a female majority; clonal diversity may be underestimated. Spike-specific TCR breadth and depth rose after two AZD1222 doses.

Sequences were derived from peripheral blood, sampled on day 0 of AZD1222 vaccination. The chain employs TRBV7-8 and TRBJ2-7, with D unresolved. The TCR comes from an adult in good health. The DNA of the CDR3 is TGTGCCAGCAGCCCTTTAAGGTACGAGCAGTACTTC. This gives the protein CASSPLRYEQYF. Supplemented by reference TRBV7-8 and TRBJ2-7, the full variable domain reads GAGVSQSPRYKVAKRGQDVALRCDPISGHVSLFWYQQALGQGPEFLTYFQNEAQLDKSGLPSDRFFAERPEGSVSTLKIQRTQQEDSAVYLCASSPLRYEQYFGPGTRLTVT.